A selection of T cell receptor beta chains follows, all from one sample in a study of cytomegalovirus exposure and HLA in healthy donors. Using immunoSEQ multiplex PCR, the repertoire was profiled, and TCRdb retains in-frame clones only, with some absent. The sample table sets out about 130,000 clones. The sequenced sample consisted of PBMCs. Receptors were obtained from a middle-aged man in good health and CMV-seronegative. Each CDR3 is given with its conserved first and last residue. A D gene is named only where the DNA matches it firmly.

j_gene | v_gene | d_gene | CDR3nt | CDR3aa
TRBJ2-2 | TRBV5-1 | NA | TGCGCCAGCACAACCGGAGGGGTCGGCCAGCCGAACACCGGGGAGCTGTTTTTT | CASTTGGVGQPNTGELFF
TRBJ2-1 | TRBV29-1 | TRBD2 | TGCAGCGTTGAAATGACTAGCAAGGGGAACAATGAGCAGTTCTTC | CSVEMTSKGNNEQFF
TRBJ1-1 | TRBV2 | NA | TGTGCCAGCAGTGAAAAAGAGGGAAACACTGAAGCTTTCTTT | CASSEKEGNTEAFF
TRBJ2-3 | TRBV7-6 | TRBD1 | TGTGCCAGCAGCTTAGCGTCTTGGGGGACAGGGGCAATGGATACGCAGTATTTT | CASSLASWGTGAMDTQYF
TRBJ2-3 | TRBV5-1 | TRBD1 | TGCGCCAGCAGCTTGGCCGACAGGGAGACAGATACGCAGTATTTT | CASSLADRETDTQYF
TRBJ2-3 | TRBV11-2 | TRBD2 | TGTGCCAGCAGCCGGGGGGACCCTTCTCTGTATTTT | CASSRGDPSLYF
TRBJ1-3 | TRBV30 | TRBD1 | TGTGCCTGGAGTGGGACAGGGGGCACGGGAAACACCATATATTTT | CAWSGTGGTGNTIYF
TRBJ2-7 | TRBV10-3 | NA | TGTGCCATCAGCCCCAGGGGAGACTCCTACGAGCAGTACTTC | CAISPRGDSYEQYF
TRBJ2-2 | TRBV2 | TRBD1 | TGTGCCAGCAGTCCCCGGGACAGGAACACCGGGGAGCTGTTTTTT | CASSPRDRNTGELFF
TRBJ2-1 | TRBV21-1 | NA | TGTGCCAGCAGCAGGCACCGACTAGCGGGAGGGCCATACAATGAGCAGTTCTTC | CASSRHRLAGGPYNEQFF
TRBJ2-5 | TRBV6-1 | NA | TGTGCCAGCAGCCCAAACGGTGGGACCCAGTACTTC | CASSPNGGTQYF
TRBJ2-7 | TRBV10-2 | NA | TGCGCCAGCAGTACCCGGGGGGCTTACGAGCAGTACTTC | CASSTRGAYEQYF
TRBJ1-1 | TRBV6-1 | TRBD1 | TGTGCCAGCAGTGTACTCGGGACAGGGAACACTGAAGCTTTCTTT | CASSVLGTGNTEAFF
TRBJ1-4 | TRBV19 | TRBD1 | TGTGCCAGTAGTTCCCGGACAGGGAGGGGTCCTAATGAAAAACTGTTTTTT | CASSSRTGRGPNEKLFF
TRBJ1-1 | TRBV29-1 | NA | TGCAGCGTTCTAAGGGGGGGGCGGACCGAAGCTTTCTTT | CSVLRGGRTEAFF